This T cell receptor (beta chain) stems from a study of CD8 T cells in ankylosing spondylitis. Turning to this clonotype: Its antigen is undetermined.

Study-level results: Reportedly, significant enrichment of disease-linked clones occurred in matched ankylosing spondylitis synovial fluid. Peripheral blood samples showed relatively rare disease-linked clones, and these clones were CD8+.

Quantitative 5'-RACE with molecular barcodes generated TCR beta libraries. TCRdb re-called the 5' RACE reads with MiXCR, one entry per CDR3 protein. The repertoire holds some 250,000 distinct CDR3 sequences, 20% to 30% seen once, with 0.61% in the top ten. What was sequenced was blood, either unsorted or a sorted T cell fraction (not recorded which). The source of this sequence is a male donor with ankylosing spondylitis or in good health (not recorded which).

The CDR3 protein is CATGGQGSYEQYF. CDR3 nucleotide sequence: TGTGCCACCGGAGGGCAGGGAAGCTACGAGCAGTACTTC. The V call is TRBV19, the J call TRBJ2-7, with D maybe TRBD2 (6 bases). CDR1 and CDR2 (germline): LNHDA, SQIVND (reference sequence). The CDR3 has 13 amino acids. The V end was cut by 10 bases, the J end by 3 bases, with 16 bases between.